The text below deals with one T cell receptor beta chain. This clonotype was recorded a few times. No cognate antigen has been identified for it. Base qualities were left out, and no much larger clone turns up one base away. This sample stems from a study of response to subunit inactivated influenza vaccine (dated by TCRdb to 2016 to 2019). Regarding the complete study: The study used deep quantitative T cell receptor repertoire profiling to track responses to a trivalent subunit inactivated influenza vaccine.

Preparation of the library involved RT-PCR. The instrument given in TCRdb is Illumina HiSeq 2500. Using fastp trimming at Q25 and MiXCR clonotype assembly, TCRdb reanalyzed the public sequencing data and kept in-frame beta chains. Every CDR3 protein is listed once, alongside the most common genes and DNA of its rows. For this sample there are 180,000 or so distinct CDR3 sequences; more than 10% appear just once. Jointly, the top ten make up 29% of the sample. Results and caveats for the whole study, not just this receptor: According to the authors, only a limited number of new T cells may be recruited by each seasonal influenza vaccination.

This same sample was also taken into another study, of T cells expressing NK-cell markers. The second paper states: The TCR beta cDNA libraries were made using 5'RACE template switching, a step that added both a universal primer site and unique molecular identifiers. TCR beta-chain repertoires were profiled in sorted CD3+CD56+NKG2C+, CD3+CD56+NKG2C- and CD3+CD56-NKG2C+ T-cell subsets from several donors. Among the eight sequenced donors, seven were HCMV-seropositive and one was HCMV-seronegative. To restrict sorting to alphabetaTCR-expressing T cells, an anti-gammadeltaTCR antibody was added in several experiments. In six donors, the dominant CD3+CD56+NKG2C+ clonotypes were found to rank among the top 10 CD8+ clonotypes and to make up roughly 1.0-7.5% of CD8+ T cells. Those dominant clonotypes were again the most abundant among CD3+CD56-NKG2C+ cells in a handful of donors, at about 28.3-60.1%. Whether the expanded NKG2C-expressing T cell clones were specific for HCMV antigens remained unclear. Randomly selected healthy volunteers, three men and five women, were used as the eight sequenced donors. To determine HCMV serostatus, a commercial ELISA kit was used to detect HCMV-specific IgG in serum. Ficoll density gradient centrifugation was used to isolate peripheral blood mononuclear cells from blood. CD4+ and CD8+ T cells were isolated from PBMC by magnetic immunoseparation with Miltenyi isolation kits. Synthesis of cDNA was primed from the TCR beta constant segment and was followed by two consecutive PCR amplification steps. Libraries were sequenced as 2 x 150 bp reads on Illumina HiSeq 2000/2500, MiSeq or NextSeq. MIGEC handled demultiplexing of the reads and grouping by UMI, while MiTCR was used to assemble and quantify clonotypes. To remove erroneous sequences, TCR cDNA sequences were retained only when supported by two or more reads. The tcR package was used for downstream repertoire analysis, with clonotypes matched between fractions based on CDR3 nucleotide sequence plus V segment. VDJmatch was used to annotate antigen specificity against VDJdb, with one amino acid substitution in CDR3 permitted.

The material sequenced was CD8+ T cells sorted from PBMCs, taken roughly 12 days after vaccination. This clonotype originated in a man aged 50-59 years who received an inactivated influenza vaccine. Donor details come from another sample of the same person, matched by shared clones.

Here the CDR3 is given as CASSAGQGGYEQYF. The nucleotide sequence reads as follows: TGTGCCAGCAGCGCGGGACAGGGAGGCTACGAGCAGTACTTC. Rearrangement joined TRBV5-6 to TRBJ2-7; 9 bases in the junction line up with TRBD1. From the cysteine up to the phenylalanine, the CDR3 has a length of 14 residues. Of the read, only the CDR3 DNA is kept; its 42 bases are in frame from base 1. V is trimmed back by 4 bases and J by 3 bases, and the junction contains 5 bases that no gene match accounts for. The germline V gene specifies SGHDT as CDR1 and YYEEEE as CDR2.